This T cell receptor (beta chain) stems from a study of blood T cell repertoires in COVID-19. On the study more broadly: Both acute and convalescent COVID-19 samples were obtained from the United States, Italy and Spain.

The authors' processing: Reference gene primer amplification gave nucleated cell count estimates. Only in-frame clones appear in the TCRdb table, and some are missing; sequencing was by immunoSEQ multiplex PCR. V and J calls and clone size are copied from that table; D and trimming were computed from the DNA. The sample yields about 220,000 clones, over 60% seen once. The CDR3 has 16 amino acids. CDR1 LGHNA and CDR2 YSLEER come from the germline V gene. The V gene end was trimmed by 0 bases and the J gene end by 2 bases; junction bases not matched to a gene: 4. Sequencing used peripheral blood. The chain carries TRBV4-3 and TRBJ2-3, with 8 bases identical to TRBD2. This TCR was recovered from a woman in her seventies with acute or convalescent COVID-19. CDR3 DNA sequence: TGCGCCAGCAGCCAAGATCTGCGGGGGGTCACAGATACGCAGTATTTT. Translation gives CASSQDLRGVTDTQYF.